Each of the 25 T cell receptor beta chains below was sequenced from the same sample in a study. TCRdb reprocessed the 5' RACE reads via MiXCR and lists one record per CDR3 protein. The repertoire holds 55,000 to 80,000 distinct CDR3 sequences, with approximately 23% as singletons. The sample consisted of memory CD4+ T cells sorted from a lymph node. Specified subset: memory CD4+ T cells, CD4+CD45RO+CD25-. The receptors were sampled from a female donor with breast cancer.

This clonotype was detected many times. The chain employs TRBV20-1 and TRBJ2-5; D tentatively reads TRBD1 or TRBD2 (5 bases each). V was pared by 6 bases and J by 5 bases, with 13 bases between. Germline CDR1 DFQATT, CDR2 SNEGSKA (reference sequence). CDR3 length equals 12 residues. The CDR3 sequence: CSAELGTETQYF. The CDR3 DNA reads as TGCAGTGCCGAGCTAGGGACGGAGACCCAGTACTTC.

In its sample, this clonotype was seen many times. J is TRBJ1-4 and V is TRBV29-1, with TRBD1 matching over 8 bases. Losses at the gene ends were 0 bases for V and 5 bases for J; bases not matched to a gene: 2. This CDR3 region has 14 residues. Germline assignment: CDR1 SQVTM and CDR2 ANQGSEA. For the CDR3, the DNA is TGCAGCGTTGAAGACAGGGGGCGAAATGAAAAACTGTTTTTT. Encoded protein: CSVEDRGRNEKLFF.

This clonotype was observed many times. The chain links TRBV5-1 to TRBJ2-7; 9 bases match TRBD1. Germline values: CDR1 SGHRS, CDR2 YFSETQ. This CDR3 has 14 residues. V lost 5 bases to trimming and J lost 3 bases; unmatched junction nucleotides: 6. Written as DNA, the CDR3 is TGCGCCAGCAGGGGACAGGGATCGATCTACGAGCAGTACTTC. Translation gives CASRGQGSIYEQYF.

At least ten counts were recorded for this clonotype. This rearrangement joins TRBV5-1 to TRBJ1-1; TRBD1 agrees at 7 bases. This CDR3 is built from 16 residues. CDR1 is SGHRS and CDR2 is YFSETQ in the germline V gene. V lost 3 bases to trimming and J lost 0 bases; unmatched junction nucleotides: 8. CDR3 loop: CASSWPEGQMNTEAFF. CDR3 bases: TGCGCCAGCAGCTGGCCCGAGGGACAGATGAACACTGAAGCTTTCTTT.

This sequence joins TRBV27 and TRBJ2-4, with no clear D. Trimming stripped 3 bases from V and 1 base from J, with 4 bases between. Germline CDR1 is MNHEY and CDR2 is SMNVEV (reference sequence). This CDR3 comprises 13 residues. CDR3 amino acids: CASSLVAKNIQYF. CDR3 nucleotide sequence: TGTGCCAGCAGTTTGGTGGCCAAAAACATTCAGTACTTC.

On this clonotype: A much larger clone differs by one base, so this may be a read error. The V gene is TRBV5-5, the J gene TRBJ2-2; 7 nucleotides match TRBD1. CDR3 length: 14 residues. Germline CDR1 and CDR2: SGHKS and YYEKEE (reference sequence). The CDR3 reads CASSSTGRTGELSF. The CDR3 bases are TGTGCCAGCAGCTCGACAGGGCGGACCGGGGAGCTGTCTTTT.

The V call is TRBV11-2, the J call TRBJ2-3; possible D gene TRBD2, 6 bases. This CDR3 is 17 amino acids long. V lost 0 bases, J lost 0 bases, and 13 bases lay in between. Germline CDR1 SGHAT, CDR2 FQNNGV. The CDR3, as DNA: TGTGCCAGCAGCTTAGAAGGCGCGGGGACTAGCACAGATACGCAGTATTTT. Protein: CASSLEGAGTSTDTQYF.

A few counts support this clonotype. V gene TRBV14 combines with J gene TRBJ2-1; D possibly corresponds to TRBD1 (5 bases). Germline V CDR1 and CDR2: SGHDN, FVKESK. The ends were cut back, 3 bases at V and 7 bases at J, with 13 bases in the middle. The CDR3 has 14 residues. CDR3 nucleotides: TGTGCCAGCAGCCATCGGACACGGCGGAATGAGCAGTTCTTC. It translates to CASSHRTRRNEQFF. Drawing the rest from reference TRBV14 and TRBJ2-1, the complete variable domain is EAGVTQFPSHSVIEKGQTVTLRCDPISGHDNLYWYRRVMGKEIKFLLHFVKESKQDESGMPNNRFLAERTGGTYSTLKVQPAELEDSGVYFCASSHRTRRNEQFFGPGTRLTVL.

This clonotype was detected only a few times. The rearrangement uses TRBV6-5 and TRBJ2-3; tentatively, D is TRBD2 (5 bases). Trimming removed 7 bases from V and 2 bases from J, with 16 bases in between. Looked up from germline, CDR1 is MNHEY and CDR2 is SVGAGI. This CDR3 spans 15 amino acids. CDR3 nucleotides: TGTGCCAGCACTAACTCCTGGGGAGACACAGATACGCAGTATTTT. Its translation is CASTNSWGDTDTQYF.

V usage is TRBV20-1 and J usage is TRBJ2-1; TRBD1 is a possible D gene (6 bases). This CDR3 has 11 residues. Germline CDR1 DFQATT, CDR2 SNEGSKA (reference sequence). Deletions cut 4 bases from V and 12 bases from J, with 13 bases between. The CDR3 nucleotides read TGCAGTGCTAAGAACAGGGCGGCGCAGTTCTTC. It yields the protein CSAKNRAAQFF.

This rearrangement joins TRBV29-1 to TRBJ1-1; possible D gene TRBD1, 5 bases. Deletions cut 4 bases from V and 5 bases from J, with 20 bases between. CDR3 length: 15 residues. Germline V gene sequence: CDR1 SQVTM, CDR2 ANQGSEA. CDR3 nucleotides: TGCAGCGTTGGAGTCCCAGGGATGGTTTCTACTGAAGCTTTCTTT. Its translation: CSVGVPGMVSTEAFF.

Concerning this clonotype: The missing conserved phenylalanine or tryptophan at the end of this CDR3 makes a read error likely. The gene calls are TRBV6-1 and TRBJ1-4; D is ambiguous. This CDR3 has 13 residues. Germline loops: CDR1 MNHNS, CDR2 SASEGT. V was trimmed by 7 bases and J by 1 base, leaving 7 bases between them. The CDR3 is CASNRGTNEKLFL. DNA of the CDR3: TGTGCCAGCAATCGGGGAACTAATGAAAAACTGTTTCTT.

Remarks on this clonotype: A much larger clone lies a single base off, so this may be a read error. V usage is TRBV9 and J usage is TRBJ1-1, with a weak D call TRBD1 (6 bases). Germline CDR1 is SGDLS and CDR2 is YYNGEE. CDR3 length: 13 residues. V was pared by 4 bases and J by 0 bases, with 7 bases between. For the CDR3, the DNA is TGTGCCAGCAGCCGACAGGTGAACACTGAAGCTTTCTTT. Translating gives CASSRQVNTEAFF.

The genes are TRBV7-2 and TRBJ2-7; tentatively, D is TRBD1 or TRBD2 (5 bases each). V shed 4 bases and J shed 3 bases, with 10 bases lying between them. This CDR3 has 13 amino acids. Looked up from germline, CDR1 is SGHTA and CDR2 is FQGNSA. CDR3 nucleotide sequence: TGTGCCAGCAGCTCGGGACGGATCTACGAGCAGTACTTC. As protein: CASSSGRIYEQYF. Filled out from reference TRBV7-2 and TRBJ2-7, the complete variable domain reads GAGVSQSPSNKVTEKGKDVELRCDPISGHTALYWYRQSLGQGLEFLIYFQGNSAPDKSGLPSDRFSAERTGGSVSTLTIQRTQQEDSAVYLCASSSGRIYEQYFGPGTRLTVT.

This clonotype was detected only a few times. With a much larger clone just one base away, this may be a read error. The CDR3 DNA is TGTGCCAGCAGCGACGGGGGGTCTTACGAGCAGTGCTTC. Its protein is CASSDGGSYEQCF. This sequence joins TRBV5-5 and TRBJ2-7, with TRBD2 matching over 7 bases. Germline CDR1 is SGHKS and CDR2 is YYEKEE (reference sequence). The CDR3 is 13 residues long.

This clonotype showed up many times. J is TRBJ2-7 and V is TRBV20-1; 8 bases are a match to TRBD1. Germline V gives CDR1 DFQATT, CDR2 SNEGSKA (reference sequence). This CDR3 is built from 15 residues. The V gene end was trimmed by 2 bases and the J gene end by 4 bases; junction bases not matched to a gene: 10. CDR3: CSARPMDRVSYEQYF. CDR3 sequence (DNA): TGCAGTGCTAGACCTATGGACAGGGTATCTTACGAGCAGTACTTC.

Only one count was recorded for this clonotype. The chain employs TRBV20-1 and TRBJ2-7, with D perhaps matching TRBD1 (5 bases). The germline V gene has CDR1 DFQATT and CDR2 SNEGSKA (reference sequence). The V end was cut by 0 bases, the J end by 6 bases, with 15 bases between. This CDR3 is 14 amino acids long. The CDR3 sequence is CSARDLGRAVEQYF. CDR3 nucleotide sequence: TGCAGTGCTAGAGATCTGGGCAGGGCCGTCGAGCAGTACTTC.

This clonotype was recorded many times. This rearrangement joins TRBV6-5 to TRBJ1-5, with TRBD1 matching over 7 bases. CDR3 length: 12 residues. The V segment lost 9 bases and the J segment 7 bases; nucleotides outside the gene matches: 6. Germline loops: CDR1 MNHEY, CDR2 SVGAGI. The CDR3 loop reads CASSQGRQPQHF. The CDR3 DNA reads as TGTGCCAGTTCACAGGGGAGACAGCCCCAGCATTTT.

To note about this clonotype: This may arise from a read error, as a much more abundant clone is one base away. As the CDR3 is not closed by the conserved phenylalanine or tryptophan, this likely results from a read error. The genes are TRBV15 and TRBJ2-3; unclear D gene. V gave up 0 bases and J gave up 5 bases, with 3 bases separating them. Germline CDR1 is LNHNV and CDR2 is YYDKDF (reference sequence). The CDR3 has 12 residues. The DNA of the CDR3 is TGTGCCACCAGCAGAGACATAGATACGCAGTATCTT. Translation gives CATSRDIDTQYL.

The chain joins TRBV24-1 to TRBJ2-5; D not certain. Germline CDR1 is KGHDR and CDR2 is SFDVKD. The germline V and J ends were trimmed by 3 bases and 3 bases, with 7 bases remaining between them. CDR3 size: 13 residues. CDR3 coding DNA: TGTGCCACCAGTGATCTCTGGGAAGAGACCCAGTACTTC. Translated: CATSDLWEETQYF.

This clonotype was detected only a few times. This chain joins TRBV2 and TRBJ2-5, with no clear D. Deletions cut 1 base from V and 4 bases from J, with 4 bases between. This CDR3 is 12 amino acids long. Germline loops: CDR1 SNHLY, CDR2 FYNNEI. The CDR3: CASSEDVETQYF. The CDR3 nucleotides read TGTGCCAGCAGTGAAGACGTAGAGACCCAGTACTTC.

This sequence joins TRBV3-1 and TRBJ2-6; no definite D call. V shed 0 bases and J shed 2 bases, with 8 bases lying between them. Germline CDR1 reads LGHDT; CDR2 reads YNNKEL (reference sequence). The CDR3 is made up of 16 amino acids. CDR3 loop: CASSQDVSPGANVLTF. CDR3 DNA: TGTGCCAGCAGCCAAGACGTAAGCCCTGGGGCCAACGTCCTGACTTTC.

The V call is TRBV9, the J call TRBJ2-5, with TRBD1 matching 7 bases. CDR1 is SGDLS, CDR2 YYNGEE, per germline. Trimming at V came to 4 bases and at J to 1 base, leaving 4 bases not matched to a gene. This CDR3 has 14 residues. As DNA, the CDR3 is TGTGCCAGCAGCTTAGAGGGGGCCCAAGAGACCCAGTACTTC. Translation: CASSLEGAQETQYF.

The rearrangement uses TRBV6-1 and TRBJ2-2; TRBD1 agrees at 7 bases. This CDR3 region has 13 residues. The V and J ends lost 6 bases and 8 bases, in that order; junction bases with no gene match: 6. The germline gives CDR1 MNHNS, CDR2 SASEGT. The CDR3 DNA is TGTGCCAGCAGAGAGACAGGGTGGGGGGAGCTGTTTTTT. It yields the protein CASRETGWGELFF.

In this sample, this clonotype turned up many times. CDR3 region: CASSFNYGYTF. CDR3 DNA: TGTGCCAGCAGCTTTAACTATGGCTACACCTTC. The chain recombines TRBV11-2 with TRBJ1-2; D is unresolved. The ends were cut back, 3 bases at V and 1 base at J, with 0 bases in the middle. The CDR3 totals 11 residues. Per the germline V gene, CDR1 is SGHAT and CDR2 is FQNNGV.